This TCR beta chain was profiled in a study of shared T cell receptors in the human thymus. This clone occurred once. The CDR3 sequence is 21 residues long. The germline V gene has CDR1 LGHNA and CDR2 YSLEER. The V end was cut by 4 bases, the J end by 2 bases, with 31 bases between. Clones were sequenced by immunoSEQ multiplex PCR, and TCRdb holds only the in-frame ones, with some missing. The sample includes hundreds of thousands of clones, 70% to 90% of them seen just once. This same sample was also taken into another study, of human thymus T cells. From that report: Thymic tissue was derived from resections collected during corrective heart surgery.

This TCR came from a girl under three years old with a congenital heart defect. The material sequenced was thymocytes. This chain links TRBV4-3 with TRBJ2-3, with D possibly TRBD1 on 6 matching bases. The CDR3 DNA is TGCGCCAGCAGCCGCCTTACGCGAGACGGCCATCAGACAGGAGTCACAGATACGCAGTATTTT. It yields the protein CASSRLTRDGHQTGVTDTQYF.